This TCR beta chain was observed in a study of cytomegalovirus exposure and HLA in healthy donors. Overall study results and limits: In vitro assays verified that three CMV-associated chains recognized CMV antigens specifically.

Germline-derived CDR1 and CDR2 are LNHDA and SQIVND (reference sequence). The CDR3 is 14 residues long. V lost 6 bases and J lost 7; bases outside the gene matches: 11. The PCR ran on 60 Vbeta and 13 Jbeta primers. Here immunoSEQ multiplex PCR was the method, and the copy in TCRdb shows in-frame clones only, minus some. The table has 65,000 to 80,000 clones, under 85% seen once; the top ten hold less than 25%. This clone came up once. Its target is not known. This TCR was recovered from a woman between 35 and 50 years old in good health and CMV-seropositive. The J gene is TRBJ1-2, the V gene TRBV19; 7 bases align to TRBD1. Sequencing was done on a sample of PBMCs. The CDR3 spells CASSLDRDYAGYTF. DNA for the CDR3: TGTGCCAGTAGCCTTGACAGGGATTACGCTGGCTACACCTTC.